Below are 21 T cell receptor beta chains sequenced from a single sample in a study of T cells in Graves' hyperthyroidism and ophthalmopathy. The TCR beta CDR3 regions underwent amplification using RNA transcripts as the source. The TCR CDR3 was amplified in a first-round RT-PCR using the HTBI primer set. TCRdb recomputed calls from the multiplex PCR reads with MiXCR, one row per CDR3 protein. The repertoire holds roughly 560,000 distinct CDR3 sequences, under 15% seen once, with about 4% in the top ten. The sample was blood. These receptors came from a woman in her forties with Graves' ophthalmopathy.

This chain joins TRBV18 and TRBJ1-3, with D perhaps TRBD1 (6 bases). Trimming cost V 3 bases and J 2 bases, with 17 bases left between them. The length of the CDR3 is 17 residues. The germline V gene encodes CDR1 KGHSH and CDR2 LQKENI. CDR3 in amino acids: CASSPSFRGATGNTIYF. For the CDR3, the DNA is TGTGCCAGCTCACCCTCATTTCGGGGGGCAACTGGAAACACCATATATTTT. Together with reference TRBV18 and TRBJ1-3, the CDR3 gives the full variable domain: NAGVMQNPRHLVRRRGQEARLRCSPMKGHSHVYWYRQLPEEGLKFMVYLQKENIIDESGMPKERFSAEFPKEGPSILRIQQVVRGDSAAYFCASSPSFRGATGNTIYFGEGSWLTVV.

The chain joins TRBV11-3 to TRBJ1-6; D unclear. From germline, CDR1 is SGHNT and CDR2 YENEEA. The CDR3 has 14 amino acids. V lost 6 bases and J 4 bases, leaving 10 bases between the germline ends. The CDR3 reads CASSSTPYNSPLHF. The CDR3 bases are TGTGCCAGCAGTTCGACTCCTTATAATTCACCCCTCCACTTT.

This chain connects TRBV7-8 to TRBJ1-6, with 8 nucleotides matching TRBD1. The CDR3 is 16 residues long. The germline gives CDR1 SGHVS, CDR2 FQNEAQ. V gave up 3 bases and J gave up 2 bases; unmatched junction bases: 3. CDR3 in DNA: TGTGCCAGCAGCTTGGCGGACAGGGCCTATAATTCACCCCTCCACTTT. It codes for CASSLADRAYNSPLHF.

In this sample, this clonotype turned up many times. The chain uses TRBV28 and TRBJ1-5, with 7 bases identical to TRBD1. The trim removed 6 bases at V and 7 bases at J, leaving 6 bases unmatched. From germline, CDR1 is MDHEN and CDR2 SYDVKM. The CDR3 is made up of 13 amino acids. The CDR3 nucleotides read TGTGCCAGCAGCCGACAGGGTTGGCAGCCCCAGCATTTT. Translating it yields CASSRQGWQPQHF. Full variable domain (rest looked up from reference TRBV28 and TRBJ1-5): DVKVTQSSRYLVKRTGEKVFLECVQDMDHENMFWYRQDPGLGLRLIYFSYDVKMKEKGDIPEGYSVSREKKERFSLILESASTNQTSMYLCASSRQGWQPQHFGDGTRLSIL.

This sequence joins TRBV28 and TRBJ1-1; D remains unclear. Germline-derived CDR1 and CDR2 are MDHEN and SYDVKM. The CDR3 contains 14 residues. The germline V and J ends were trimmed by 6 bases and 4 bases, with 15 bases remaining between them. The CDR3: CASSTQPGVTEAFF. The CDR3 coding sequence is TGTGCCAGCAGCACCCAGCCCGGGGTCACTGAAGCTTTCTTT. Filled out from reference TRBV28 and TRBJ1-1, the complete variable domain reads DVKVTQSSRYLVKRTGEKVFLECVQDMDHENMFWYRQDPGLGLRLIYFSYDVKMKEKGDIPEGYSVSREKKERFSLILESASTNQTSMYLCASSTQPGVTEAFFGQGTRLTVV.

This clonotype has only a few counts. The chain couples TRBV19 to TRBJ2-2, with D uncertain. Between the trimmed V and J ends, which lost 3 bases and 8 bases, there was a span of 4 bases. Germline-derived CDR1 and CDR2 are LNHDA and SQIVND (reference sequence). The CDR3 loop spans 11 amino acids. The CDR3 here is CASSMAGELFF. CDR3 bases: TGTGCCAGTAGTATGGCTGGGGAGCTGTTTTTT.

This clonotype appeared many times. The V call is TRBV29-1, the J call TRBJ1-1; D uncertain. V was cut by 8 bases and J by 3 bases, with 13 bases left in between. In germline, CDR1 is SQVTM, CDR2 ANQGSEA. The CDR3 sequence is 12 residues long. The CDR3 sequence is CSPLVAYTEAFF. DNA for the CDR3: TGCAGCCCCCTGGTGGCGTACACTGAAGCTTTCTTT.

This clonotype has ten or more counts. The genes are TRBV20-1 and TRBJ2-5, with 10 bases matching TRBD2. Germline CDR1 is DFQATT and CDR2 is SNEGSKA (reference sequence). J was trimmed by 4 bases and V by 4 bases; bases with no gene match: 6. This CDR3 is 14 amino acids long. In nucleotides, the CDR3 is TGCAGTGCTACTAGCGGGAGCGGAGTAGAGACCCAGTACTTC. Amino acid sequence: CSATSGSGVETQYF.

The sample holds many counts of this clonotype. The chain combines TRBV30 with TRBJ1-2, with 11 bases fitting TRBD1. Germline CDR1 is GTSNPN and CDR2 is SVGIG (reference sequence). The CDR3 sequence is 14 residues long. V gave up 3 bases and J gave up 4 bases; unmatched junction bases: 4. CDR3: CAWSAGTGGYGYTF. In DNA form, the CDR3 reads TGTGCCTGGAGCGCCGGGACAGGGGGCTATGGCTACACCTTC.

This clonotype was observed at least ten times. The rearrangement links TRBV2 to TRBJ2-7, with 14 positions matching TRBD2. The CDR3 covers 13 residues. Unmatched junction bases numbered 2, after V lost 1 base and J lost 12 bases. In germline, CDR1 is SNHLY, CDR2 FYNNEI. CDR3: CASSEVGLAGAYF. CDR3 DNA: TGTGCCAGCAGTGAAGTGGGACTAGCGGGAGCGTACTTC.

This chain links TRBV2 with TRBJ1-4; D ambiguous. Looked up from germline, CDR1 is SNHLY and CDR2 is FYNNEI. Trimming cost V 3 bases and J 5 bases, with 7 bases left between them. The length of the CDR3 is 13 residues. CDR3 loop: CASSENSNEKLFF. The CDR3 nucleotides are TGTGCCAGCAGTGAGAACAGCAATGAAAAACTGTTTTTT.

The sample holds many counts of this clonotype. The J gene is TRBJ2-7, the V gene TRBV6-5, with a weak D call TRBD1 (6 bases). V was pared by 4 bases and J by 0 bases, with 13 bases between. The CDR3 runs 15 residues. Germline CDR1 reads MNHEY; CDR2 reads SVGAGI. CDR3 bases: TGTGCCAGCAGTTCAGGGGATGCGAGCTCCTACGAGCAGTACTTC. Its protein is CASSSGDASSYEQYF.

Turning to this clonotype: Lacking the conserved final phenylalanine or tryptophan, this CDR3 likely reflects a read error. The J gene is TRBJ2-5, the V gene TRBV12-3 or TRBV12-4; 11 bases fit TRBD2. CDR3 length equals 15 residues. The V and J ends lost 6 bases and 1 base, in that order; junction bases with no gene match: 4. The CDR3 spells CASSSLAGVQETQYL. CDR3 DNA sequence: TGTGCCAGCAGCTCACTAGCGGGAGTCCAAGAGACCCAGTACCTC.

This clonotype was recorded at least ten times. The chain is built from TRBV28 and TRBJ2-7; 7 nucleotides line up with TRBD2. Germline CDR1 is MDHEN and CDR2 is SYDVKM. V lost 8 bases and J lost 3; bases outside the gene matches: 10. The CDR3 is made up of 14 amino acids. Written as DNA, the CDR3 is TGTGCCAGCCGATACTCGCGGGAGCTCTACGAGCAGTACTTC. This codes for CASRYSRELYEQYF. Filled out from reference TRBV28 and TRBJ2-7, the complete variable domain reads DVKVTQSSRYLVKRTGEKVFLECVQDMDHENMFWYRQDPGLGLRLIYFSYDVKMKEKGDIPEGYSVSREKKERFSLILESASTNQTSMYLCASRYSRELYEQYFGPGTRLTVT.

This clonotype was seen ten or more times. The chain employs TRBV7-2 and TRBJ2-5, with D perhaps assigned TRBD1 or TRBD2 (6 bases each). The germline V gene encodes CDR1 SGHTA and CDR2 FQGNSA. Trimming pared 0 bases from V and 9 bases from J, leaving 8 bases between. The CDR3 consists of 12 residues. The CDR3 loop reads CASSLAEGAQYF. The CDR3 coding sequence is TGTGCCAGCAGCTTAGCGGAGGGGGCCCAGTACTTC.

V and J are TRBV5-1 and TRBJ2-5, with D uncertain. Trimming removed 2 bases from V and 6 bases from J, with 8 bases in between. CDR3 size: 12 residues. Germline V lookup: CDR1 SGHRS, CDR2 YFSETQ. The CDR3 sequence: CASSFFGQTQYF. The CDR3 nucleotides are TGCGCCAGCAGCTTCTTCGGTCAGACCCAGTACTTC.

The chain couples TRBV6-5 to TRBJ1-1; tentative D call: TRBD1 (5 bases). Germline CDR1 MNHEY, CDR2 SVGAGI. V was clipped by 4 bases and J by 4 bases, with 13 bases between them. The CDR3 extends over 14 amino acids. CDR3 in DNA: TGTGCCAGCAGTTCACGGGACCCCCGCACTGAAGCTTTCTTT. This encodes CASSSRDPRTEAFF.

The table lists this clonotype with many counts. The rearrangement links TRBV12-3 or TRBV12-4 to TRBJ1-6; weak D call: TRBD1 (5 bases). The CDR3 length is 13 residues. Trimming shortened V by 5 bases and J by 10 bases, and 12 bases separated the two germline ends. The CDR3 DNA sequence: TGTGCCAGCAGTCGGGACCCGGGGTCACCCCTCCACTTT. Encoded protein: CASSRDPGSPLHF.

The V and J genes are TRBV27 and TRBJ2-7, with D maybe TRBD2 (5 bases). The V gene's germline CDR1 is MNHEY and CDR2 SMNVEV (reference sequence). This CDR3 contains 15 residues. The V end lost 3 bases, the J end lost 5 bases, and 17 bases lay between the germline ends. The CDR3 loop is CASSLTREHGNEQYF. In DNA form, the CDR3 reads TGTGCCAGCAGTTTGACCCGGGAACACGGTAACGAGCAGTACTTC.

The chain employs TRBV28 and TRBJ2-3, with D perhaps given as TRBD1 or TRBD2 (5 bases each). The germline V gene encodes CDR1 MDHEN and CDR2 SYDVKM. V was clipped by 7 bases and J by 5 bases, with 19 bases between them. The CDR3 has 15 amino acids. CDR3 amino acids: CASTDTGAAIDTQYF. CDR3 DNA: TGTGCCAGCACCGATACCGGGGCCGCGATAGATACGCAGTATTTT.

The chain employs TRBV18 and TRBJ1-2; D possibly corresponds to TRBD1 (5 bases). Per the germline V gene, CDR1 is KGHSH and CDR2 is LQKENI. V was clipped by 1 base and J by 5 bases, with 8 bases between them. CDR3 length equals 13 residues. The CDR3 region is CASSPQTEYGYTF. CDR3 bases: TGTGCCAGCTCACCACAGACAGAGTATGGCTACACCTTC.